This record concerns one T cell receptor (beta chain) sequence. The table came from immunoSEQ multiplex PCR; TCRdb's copy has only in-frame clones and leaves some out. The sample shows roughly 100,000 clones, approximately 96% of them seen only once. Germline V gene lookup returns CDR1 SGHVS and CDR2 FQNEAQ. The CDR3 sequence is 13 residues long. The V gene lost 1 base and the J gene lost 6 bases, with 9 bases spanning the gap. The entry originates in a study of technical replicates of blood from a few donors. Sequencing used T cells isolated from PBMCs. V gene TRBV7-8 combines with J gene TRBJ1-2, with D possibly TRBD1 on 5 matching bases. This sequence originates from a human donor in good health. CDR3 protein: CASSLVGVDGYTF. Written as DNA, the CDR3 is TGTGCCAGCAGCTTAGTAGGGGTCGATGGCTACACCTTC.